The 9 T cell receptor beta chains below come from one sample, sequenced in a study of shared clonotypes between healthy human individuals. Measured with immunoSEQ multiplex PCR; TCRdb has only the in-frame clones, and not every one. The sample carries about 2 million clones, 85% to 95% recorded once. The sample was naive CD4+ T cells sorted from blood. The subset here: CD45RA+ positively selected. Receptor source: a man between 18 and 29 years old in good health.

This clone came up a few times. V and J are TRBV6-6 and TRBJ1-6; the D is unclear. The V end lost 4 bases, the J end lost 10 bases, and 11 bases lay between the germline ends. Germline CDR1 and CDR2: MNHNY and SVGAGI (reference sequence). The CDR3 is 13 residues long. The CDR3 DNA follows: TGTGCCAGCAGTTTACTGGAAGGATCACCCCTCCACTTT. This gives the protein CASSLLEGSPLHF.

The V gene is TRBV12-5, the J gene TRBJ2-1, with a possible D match to TRBD1 (6 bases). The length of the CDR3 is 18 residues. The V and J ends lost 0 bases and 1 base respectively, with 16 bases between them. Per the germline V gene, CDR1 is LGHNT and CDR2 is FRNRAP. The CDR3 nucleotides are TGTGCTAGTGGTTTGGTAAAATCGGACAGTTCGTCCTACAATGAGCAGTTCTTC. Amino acid sequence: CASGLVKSDSSSYNEQFF.

In its sample, this clone was seen once. This specimen includes other DNA sequences encoding the same CDR3. The chain's CDR3 is CASSGGGSGNTIYF. The CDR3 DNA reads TGTGCCAGCAGTGGGGGTGGCTCTGGAAACACCATATATTTT. The chain carries TRBV6-1 and TRBJ1-3, with no clear D. The CDR3 length is 14 residues. Trimming stripped 4 bases from V and 0 bases from J, with 7 bases between. Germline CDR1 reads MNHNS; CDR2 reads SASEGT.

J is TRBJ1-4 and V is TRBV5-1; TRBD1 agrees at 8 bases. V lost 3 bases and J lost 8; bases outside the gene matches: 9. CDR3 length equals 15 residues. The germline V gene has CDR1 SGHRS and CDR2 YFSETQ. The CDR3 spells CASSSGQGRFEKLFF. In nucleotides, the CDR3 is TGCGCCAGCAGCTCCGGACAGGGAAGATTCGAAAAACTGTTTTTT.

On this clone itself: Different DNA sequences within this sample yield the same CDR3. The chain has TRBV19 and TRBJ1-5; 7 bases fit TRBD1. Germline lookup yields CDR1 LNHDA and CDR2 SQIVND (reference sequence). This CDR3 has 14 amino acids. Trimming took 8 bases from V and 4 from J; bases not matched to a gene: 8. In DNA form, the CDR3 reads TGTGCCAGTTCTCGGGACAGCGGAAATCAGCCCCAGCATTTT. Translated: CASSRDSGNQPQHF. The entire variable domain, with the rest obtained from reference TRBV19 and TRBJ1-5, is as follows: DGGITQSPKYLFRKEGQNVTLSCEQNLNHDAMYWYRQDPGQGLRLIYYSQIVNDFQKGDIAEGYSVSREKKESFPLTVTSAQKNPTAFYLCASSRDSGNQPQHFGDGTRLSIL.

This CDR3 reads CASRRTGGAEETQYF. CDR3 bases: TGTGCCAGCAGACGAACTGGGGGGGCGGAGGAGACCCAGTACTTC. This chain uses TRBV9 with TRBJ2-5; TRBD2 is a possible D gene (7 bases). The CDR3 runs 15 residues. The germline V gene encodes CDR1 SGDLS and CDR2 YYNGEE. Trimming stripped 5 bases from V and 5 bases from J, with 19 bases between.

The CDR3 reads CAISESGAANQPQHF. As DNA, the CDR3 is TGTGCCATCAGTGAGTCTGGGGCAGCTAATCAGCCCCAGCATTTT. The chain joins TRBV10-3 to TRBJ1-5; maybe TRBD1 (5 bases). The CDR3 consists of 15 residues. CDR1 ENHRY and CDR2 SYGVKD come from the germline V gene. With 0 bases removed from V and 4 bases from J, the gap between germline ends came to 10 bases.

The V gene is TRBV2, the J gene TRBJ2-2; D is possibly TRBD1 or TRBD2 (5 bases each). V was pared by 7 bases and J by 3 bases, with 12 bases between. Germline V gene sequence: CDR1 SNHLY, CDR2 FYNNEI. The CDR3 extends over 14 amino acids. CDR3 region: CASMGRIDTGELFF. Here the CDR3 DNA reads TGTGCCAGCATGGGACGGATAGACACCGGGGAGCTGTTTTTT.

The V call is TRBV7-8, the J call TRBJ2-3; D uncertain. V lost 4 bases, J lost 4 bases, and 6 bases lay in between. The CDR3 has 12 residues. Germline CDR1 and CDR2: SGHVS and FQNEAQ. This chain's CDR3 is CASSSVSDTQYF. The CDR3 region has the DNA TGTGCCAGCAGCTCGGTCTCAGATACGCAGTATTTT.